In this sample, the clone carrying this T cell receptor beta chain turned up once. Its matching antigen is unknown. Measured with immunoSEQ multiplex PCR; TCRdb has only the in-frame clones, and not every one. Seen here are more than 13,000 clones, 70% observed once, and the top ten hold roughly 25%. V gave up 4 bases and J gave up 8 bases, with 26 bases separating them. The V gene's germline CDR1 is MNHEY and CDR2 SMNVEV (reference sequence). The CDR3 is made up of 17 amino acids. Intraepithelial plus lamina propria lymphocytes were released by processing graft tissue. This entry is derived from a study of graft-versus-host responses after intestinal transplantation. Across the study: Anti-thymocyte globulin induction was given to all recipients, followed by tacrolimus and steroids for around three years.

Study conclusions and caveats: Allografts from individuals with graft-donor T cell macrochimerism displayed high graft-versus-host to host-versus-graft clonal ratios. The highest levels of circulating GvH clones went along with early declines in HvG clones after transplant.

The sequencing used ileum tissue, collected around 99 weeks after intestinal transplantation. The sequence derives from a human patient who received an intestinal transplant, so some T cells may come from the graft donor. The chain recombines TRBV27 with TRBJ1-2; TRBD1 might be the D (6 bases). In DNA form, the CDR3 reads TGTGCCAGCAGTTATTTTGGAAAACCCAGGGGCCGGACGGGCTACACCTTC. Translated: CASSYFGKPRGRTGYTF.